Shown below are 32 T cell receptor beta chains from a single sample sequenced in a study of cytotoxic CD8 clonotypes in ibrutinib-treated CLL. The protocol was immunoSEQ multiplex PCR, while the TCRdb copy is restricted to in-frame clones and leaves out a portion. The sample includes approximately 100,000 clones, 58% of them seen just once. The specimen was PBMCs, collected after 24 months of ibrutinib treatment. The receptors stem from a human donor with chronic lymphocytic leukemia.

The chain recombines TRBV20-1 with TRBJ1-1, with D possibly TRBD1 on 6 matching bases. This CDR3 comprises 11 residues. Per germline, CDR1 DFQATT and CDR2 SNEGSKA (reference sequence). V gave up 5 bases and J gave up 5 bases, with 9 bases separating them. CDR3 amino acids: CSASGQTEAFF. The CDR3 DNA is TGCAGTGCTTCTGGACAGACTGAAGCTTTCTTT.

The chain joins TRBV19 to TRBJ2-3; D is perhaps TRBD1 (6 bases). The ends were cut back, 8 bases at V and 4 bases at J, with 10 bases in the middle. The CDR3 has 12 residues. Germline assignment: CDR1 LNHDA and CDR2 SQIVND (reference sequence). The CDR3 reads CASSNRADTQYF. The DNA for the CDR3 is TGTGCCAGTTCCAACAGGGCAGATACGCAGTATTTT.

This clone was seen a few times. This chain uses TRBV5-1 with TRBJ1-1; D gene unclear. V was cut by 4 bases and J by 0 bases, with 13 bases left in between. This CDR3 spans 15 amino acids. Germline V gene lookup returns CDR1 SGHRS and CDR2 YFSETQ. The CDR3 region has the DNA TGCGCCAGCAGCCTCATGTCCACGATGAACACTGAAGCTTTCTTT. Translation gives CASSLMSTMNTEAFF. Drawing the rest from reference TRBV5-1 and TRBJ1-1, the complete variable domain is KAGVTQTPRYLIKTRGQQVTLSCSPISGHRSVSWYQQTPGQGLQFLFEYFSETQRNKGNFPGRFSGRQFSNSRSEMNVSTLELGDSALYLCASSLMSTMNTEAFFGQGTRLTVV.

This chain joins TRBV20-1 and TRBJ1-2; D is undetermined. With 1 base removed from V and 8 bases from J, the gap between germline ends came to 5 bases. The CDR3 has 10 residues. Germline-derived CDR1 and CDR2 are DFQATT and SNEGSKA (reference sequence). The CDR3, as DNA: TGCAGTGCTAGAGTCGAGGGCTACACCTTC. It is translated as CSARVEGYTF.

This chain joins TRBV6-5 and TRBJ2-1, with D possibly TRBD2 on 5 matching bases. CDR1 MNHEY and CDR2 SVGAGI come from the germline V gene. The V gene lost 7 bases and the J gene lost 7 bases, with 14 bases spanning the gap. This CDR3 contains 13 residues. The CDR3: CASTSRGRNEQFF. The CDR3 bases are TGTGCCAGCACCTCCCGGGGAAGAAATGAGCAGTTCTTC.

This chain connects TRBV7-3 to TRBJ2-1, with 9 bases that match TRBD1. The V gene end was trimmed by 5 bases and the J gene end by 6 bases; junction bases not matched to a gene: 8. Looked up from germline, CDR1 is SGHTA and CDR2 is FQGTGA. The CDR3 has 15 amino acids. The DNA for the CDR3 is TGTGCCAGCAGCATGCGACAGGGGGAGGGCAATGAGCAGTTCTTC. Translation gives CASSMRQGEGNEQFF.

As for this clone: This sample includes further DNA sequences coding for the same CDR3. This chain uses TRBV30 with TRBJ1-5; D is undetermined. The CDR3 loop spans 13 amino acids. Germline CDR1 is GTSNPN and CDR2 is SVGIG (reference sequence). V lost 1 base to trimming and J lost 2 bases, with 6 bases between them. The CDR3 DNA reads as TGTGCCTGGAGTGGCGGGGGCAATCAGCCCCAGCATTTT. It encodes CAWSGGGNQPQHF.

This clone was picked up a small number of times. The chain combines TRBV2 with TRBJ2-3; D unclear. The CDR3 runs to 13 residues. The V gene lost 3 bases and the J gene lost 2 bases, with 6 bases spanning the gap. Germline CDR1 and CDR2: SNHLY and FYNNEI. The CDR3 DNA follows: TGTGCCAGCAGTGACAGGATCACAGATACGCAGTATTTT. Protein: CASSDRITDTQYF.

This clone occurred once. V usage is TRBV27 and J usage is TRBJ2-7, with a weak D call TRBD2 (5 bases). V was shortened by 1 base and J by 4 bases, with 17 bases between the two germline ends. This CDR3 contains 16 residues. From germline, CDR1 is MNHEY and CDR2 SMNVEV (reference sequence). CDR3 sequence reads: CASSLYSRGSGYEQYF. Here the CDR3 DNA reads TGTGCCAGCAGTTTATATTCACGGGGAAGTGGGTACGAGCAGTACTTC.

This clone has just a few counts. The chain is built from TRBV11-1 and TRBJ1-6; tentative D call: TRBD1 (6 bases). The germline V and J ends were trimmed by 1 base and 10 bases, with 14 bases remaining between them. The CDR3 has 15 amino acids. Germline lookup yields CDR1 SGHAT and CDR2 FQDESV (reference sequence). The CDR3 nucleotides read TGTGCCAGCAGCTTAGACCGGGACAAAAGATCACCCCTCCACTTT. It specifies CASSLDRDKRSPLHF.

This clone was detected a few times. V and J are TRBV25-1 and TRBJ1-2; 8 positions match TRBD1. This CDR3 has 14 residues. Unmatched junction bases numbered 6, after V lost 3 bases and J lost 6 bases. From germline, CDR1 is MGHDK and CDR2 SYGVNS. The CDR3 DNA is TGTGCCAGCAGTGATCCAGGGGGCGCGAATGGCTACACCTTC. Protein: CASSDPGGANGYTF.

This clone was seen a few times. The V call is TRBV28, the J call TRBJ1-2; tentative D call: TRBD1 (5 bases). Trimming took 8 bases from V and 6 from J, leaving 19 bases between them. The germline CDR1 and CDR2 sequences are MDHEN and SYDVKM. CDR3 length: 14 amino acids. The CDR3 here is CASVASGNADGYTF. CDR3 bases: TGTGCCAGCGTCGCCTCAGGGAACGCTGATGGCTACACCTTC.

This clone occurred many times. The chain carries TRBV6-6 and TRBJ2-5, with unresolved D. Germline V CDR1 and CDR2: MNHNY, SVGAGI (reference sequence). CDR3 length: 12 amino acids. Trimming pared 6 bases from V and 6 bases from J, leaving 11 bases between. CDR3 bases: TGTGCCAGCAGCGCGGAACCAAAGACCCAGTACTTC. Protein product: CASSAEPKTQYF.

The CDR3 nucleotides are TGTGCCAGCAGCTTAGCGGAAGGGCAGCCCCAGCATTTT. It yields the protein CASSLAEGQPQHF. The chain is built from TRBV7-9 and TRBJ1-5; no definite D call. V was pared by 0 bases and J by 7 bases, with 7 bases between. Germline CDR1 is SEHNR and CDR2 is FQNEAQ (reference sequence). The CDR3 consists of 13 residues.

The chain has TRBV7-9 and TRBJ2-7; TRBD2 matches at 9 bases. Germline lookup yields CDR1 SEHNR and CDR2 FQNEAQ (reference sequence). Unmatched junction bases numbered 11, after V lost 1 base and J lost 4 bases. This CDR3 is built from 17 residues. CDR3 DNA sequence: TGTGCCAGCAGCTTAGTCGGTGTAGGTAGCGGGGGTTACGAGCAGTACTTC. Translated: CASSLVGVGSGGYEQYF.

This clone turned up a few times. This sequence joins TRBV15 and TRBJ2-2, with D unresolved. Germline V gene data show CDR1 as LNHNV and CDR2 as YYDKDF (reference sequence). The V gene lost 0 bases and the J gene lost 3 bases, with 8 bases spanning the gap. The CDR3 has 15 amino acids. DNA for the CDR3: TGTGCCACCAGCAGAGAAGTGAGAGACACCGGGGAGCTGTTTTTT. This translates into CATSREVRDTGELFF.

The chain uses TRBV28 and TRBJ2-5, with 8 positions matching TRBD2. The CDR3 length is 14 residues. CDR1 and CDR2 from the germline V gene are MDHEN and SYDVKM. V trimming: 4 bases; J trimming: 4 bases; junction bases outside the gene matches: 5. The CDR3, as DNA: TGTGCCAGCAGTTCCGGGGGGGCCGGAGAGACCCAGTACTTC. It translates to CASSSGGAGETQYF.

This chain joins TRBV9 and TRBJ2-1; D is uncertain. Germline assignment: CDR1 SGDLS and CDR2 YYNGEE. The CDR3 runs to 12 residues. V lost 0 bases and J 8 bases, leaving 6 bases between the germline ends. CDR3 sequence reads: CASSVATDEQFF. As DNA, the CDR3 is TGTGCCAGCAGCGTAGCTACGGATGAGCAGTTCTTC.

This rearrangement joins TRBV7-9 to TRBJ1-2, with TRBD1 matching over 9 bases. Germline assignment: CDR1 SEHNR and CDR2 FQNEAQ (reference sequence). The V gene end was trimmed by 3 bases and the J gene end by 8 bases; junction bases not matched to a gene: 7. This CDR3 comprises 14 residues. CDR3 residues: CASSLGTGLKGYTF. The CDR3 nucleotides read TGTGCCAGCAGCTTGGGGACAGGGCTCAAAGGCTACACCTTC.

J is TRBJ2-1 and V is TRBV18, with D unresolved. CDR3 size: 13 residues. Per the germline V gene, CDR1 is KGHSH and CDR2 is LQKENI. V dropped 5 bases and J dropped 9 bases, with 14 bases sitting between them. The CDR3 DNA reads as TGTGCCAGCTCAGGGTTCGGCTTGGCTGAGCAGTTCTTC. Encoded protein: CASSGFGLAEQFF.

This clone came up a few times. V is TRBV7-2 and J is TRBJ1-6; the match to TRBD1 covers 7 bases. Germline CDR1 and CDR2: SGHTA and FQGNSA. V was pared by 5 bases and J by 5 bases, with 3 bases of the junction left unmatched. There are 14 residues in the CDR3. In DNA, the CDR3 is TGTGCCAGCAGCCTCGGGACAGATAATTCACCCCTCCACTTT. It yields the protein CASSLGTDNSPLHF. Full variable domain (rest looked up from reference TRBV7-2 and TRBJ1-6): GAGVSQSPSNKVTEKGKDVELRCDPISGHTALYWYRQSLGQGLEFLIYFQGNSAPDKSGLPSDRFSAERTGGSVSTLTIQRTQQEDSAVYLCASSLGTDNSPLHFGNGTRLTVT.

The sample holds a few counts of this clone. The chain is built from TRBV7-9 and TRBJ2-7, with no clear D. V lost 4 bases and J lost 2, with 15 bases in between. Germline V gene lookup returns CDR1 SEHNR and CDR2 FQNEAQ (reference sequence). The CDR3 length is 15 residues. The chain's CDR3 is CASSSPGPPPYEQYF. CDR3 nucleotide sequence: TGTGCCAGCAGCTCTCCTGGGCCACCCCCCTACGAGCAGTACTTC.

This chain links TRBV9 with TRBJ1-1; D uncertain. Per germline, CDR1 SGDLS and CDR2 YYNGEE. This CDR3 region has 13 residues. V was trimmed by 2 bases and J by 3 bases, leaving 8 bases between them. The CDR3 coding sequence is TGTGCCAGCAGCGTCTCAAGGGACACTGAAGCTTTCTTT. Encoded protein: CASSVSRDTEAFF.

This clone turned up a few times. The V and J genes are TRBV7-2 and TRBJ2-2, with D unclear. Trimming pared 3 bases from V and 1 base from J, leaving 6 bases between. Per the germline V gene, CDR1 is SGHTA and CDR2 is FQGNSA. The CDR3 sequence is 14 residues long. The CDR3, as DNA: TGTGCCAGCAGCTTTTCCGGGAACACCGGGGAGCTGTTTTTT. Translated: CASSFSGNTGELFF.

The chain combines TRBV19 with TRBJ2-5, with D possibly being TRBD1 (5 bases). The V gene's germline CDR1 is LNHDA and CDR2 SQIVND (reference sequence). V lost 5 bases, J lost 5 bases, and 12 bases lay in between. This CDR3 contains 13 residues. Written as DNA, the CDR3 is TGTGCCAGTAGTTGGAAGTCAGGGGAGACCCAGTACTTC. It is translated as CASSWKSGETQYF.

The chain uses TRBV1 and TRBJ1-5. TRBV1 is classified as a pseudogene. This CDR3 has 15 residues. CDR3 residues: CTSSQGACRNQPQHF. CDR3 DNA sequence: TGCACCAGCAGCCAAGGCGCGTGTAGAAATCAGCCCCAGCATTTT.

This clone has just a few counts. The genes are TRBV7-6 and TRBJ2-1; 8 bases fit TRBD1. Germline trimming cut 1 base from V and 7 bases from J; bases unmatched to any gene: 6. CDR1 and CDR2 (germline): SGHVS, FNYEAQ. The CDR3 is 15 amino acids. CDR3 nucleotide sequence: TGTGCCAGCAGCTTAGGCAGGGGGCAAGGAAATGAGCAGTTCTTC. Translation: CASSLGRGQGNEQFF.

The rearrangement links TRBV19 to TRBJ2-7; 9 positions agree with TRBD1. The CDR3 has 11 amino acids. CDR1 and CDR2 (germline): LNHDA, SQIVND (reference sequence). V lost 10 bases, J lost 7 bases, and 5 bases stayed unmatched. The CDR3 bases are TGTGCCACCGGACAGGGGTCGGAGCAGTACTTC. Protein sequence: CATGQGSEQYF.

The chain recombines TRBV5-1 with TRBJ2-7; TRBD1 matches at 7 bases. The trim removed 1 base at V and 3 bases at J, leaving 4 bases unmatched. The germline V gene encodes CDR1 SGHRS and CDR2 YFSETQ. This CDR3 is 14 amino acids long. CDR3 loop: CASSLNRGDYEQYF. Written as DNA, the CDR3 is TGCGCCAGCAGCTTGAACAGGGGAGACTACGAGCAGTACTTC.

This rearrangement joins TRBV6-6 to TRBJ1-5, with 7 bases fitting TRBD1. Trimming cost V 10 bases and J 1 base; bases outside gene matches: 4. Per germline, CDR1 MNHNY and CDR2 SVGAGI (reference sequence). The length of the CDR3 is 13 residues. CDR3 bases: TGTGCCACCCAGGACAGGAGCAATCAGCCCCAGCATTTT. Its translation is CATQDRSNQPQHF.

The rearrangement uses TRBV19 and TRBJ2-7, with 7 bases identical to TRBD1. The germline V gene has CDR1 LNHDA and CDR2 SQIVND (reference sequence). The J segment lost 6 bases and the V segment lost 0 bases, leaving 2 bases of the junction unmatched. The CDR3 contains 13 residues. As DNA, the CDR3 is TGTGCCAGTAGTATAGAAGGGGGCGGCGAGCAGTACTTC. It yields the protein CASSIEGGGEQYF.

This chain joins TRBV6-5 and TRBJ2-7; the D is unclear. The germline V gene has CDR1 MNHEY and CDR2 SVGAGI. V lost 7 bases and J 5 bases, leaving 18 bases between the germline ends. This CDR3 comprises 14 residues. CDR3 nucleotide sequence: TGTGCCAGCACGGGCAGTAATCGCTTGAACGAGCAGTACTTC. Its translation is CASTGSNRLNEQYF.